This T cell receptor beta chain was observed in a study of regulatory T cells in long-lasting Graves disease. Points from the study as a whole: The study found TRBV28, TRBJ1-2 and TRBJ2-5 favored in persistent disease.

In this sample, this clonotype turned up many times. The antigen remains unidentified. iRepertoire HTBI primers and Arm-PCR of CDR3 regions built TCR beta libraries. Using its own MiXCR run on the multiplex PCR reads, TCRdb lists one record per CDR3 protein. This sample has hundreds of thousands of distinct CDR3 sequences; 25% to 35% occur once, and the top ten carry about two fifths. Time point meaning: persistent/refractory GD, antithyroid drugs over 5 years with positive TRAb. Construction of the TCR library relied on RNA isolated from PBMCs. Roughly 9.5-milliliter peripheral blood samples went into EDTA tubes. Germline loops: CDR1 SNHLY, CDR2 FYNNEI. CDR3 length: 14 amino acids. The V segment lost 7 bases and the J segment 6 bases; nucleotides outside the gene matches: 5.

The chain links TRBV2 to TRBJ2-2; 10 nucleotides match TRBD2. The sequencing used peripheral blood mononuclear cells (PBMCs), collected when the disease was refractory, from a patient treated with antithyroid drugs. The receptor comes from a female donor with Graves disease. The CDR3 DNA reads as TGTGCCAGCAAAGCGGGAGGGCCTCCCGGGGAGCTGTTTTTT. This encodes CASKAGGPPGELFF.